Below, 18 T cell receptor beta chains from the same sample are listed, as sequenced in a study of regulatory T cells in long-lasting Graves disease. The time point denotes: newly diagnosed GD, antithyroid drugs for less than 3 months. RNA from PBMCs was the source of the TCR library. Arm-PCR with iRepertoire HTBI primers amplified the CDR3 regions for these TCR beta libraries. In TCRdb, the multiplex PCR reads were re-called with MiXCR into one record per CDR3 protein. The sample lists hundreds of thousands of distinct CDR3 sequences; approximately 15% were seen once. The data were also submitted as part of a second study, on T cells in Graves' hyperthyroidism and ophthalmopathy.

Specimen: peripheral blood mononuclear cells (PBMCs), collected at new diagnosis, from a patient treated with antithyroid drugs. The receptors were sampled from a middle-aged man with Graves disease.

The sample holds many counts of this clonotype. The chain has TRBV27 and TRBJ2-1; 10 nucleotides align to TRBD1. The ends lost 8 bases at V and 3 bases at J; junction bases unmatched: 7. Germline CDR1 MNHEY, CDR2 SMNVEV (reference sequence). The CDR3 covers 15 residues. CDR3 DNA sequence: TGTGCCAGCGGGAGACAGGGGGCGAACTACAATGAGCAGTTCTTC. As protein: CASGRQGANYNEQFF.

This clonotype was detected ten times or more. The gene calls are TRBV7-3 and TRBJ2-1, with D unclear. Trimming pared 5 bases from V and 0 bases from J, leaving 11 bases between. The length of the CDR3 is 15 residues. The germline V gene encodes CDR1 SGHTA and CDR2 FQGTGA. CDR3 sequence reads: CASSRDVSSYNEQFF. The CDR3 bases are TGTGCCAGCAGCCGTGACGTGAGCTCCTACAATGAGCAGTTCTTC.

This clonotype showed up just a few times. This rearrangement joins TRBV7-2 to TRBJ1-4, with TRBD1 matching 7 bases. CDR1 and CDR2 (germline): SGHTA, FQGNSA. J was trimmed by 3 bases and V by 4 bases; bases with no gene match: 5. CDR3 length: 15 residues. CDR3 region: CASSSSGQPNEKLFF. CDR3 nucleotide sequence: TGTGCCAGCAGCTCGTCGGGACAGCCTAATGAAAAACTGTTTTTT.

A word on this clonotype: A much larger clone lies one base from this, so it may be a read error. CDR3 loop: CSAREGDRGTHSNQPQHF. Written as DNA, the CDR3 is TGCAGTGCTAGAGAGGGGGACAGGGGGACACATAGCAATCAGCCCCAGCATTTT. The J gene is TRBJ1-5, the V gene TRBV20-1, with 11 bases fitting TRBD1. V lost 0 bases and J lost 0; bases outside the gene matches: 7. CDR3 length equals 18 residues. Germline-derived CDR1 and CDR2 are DFQATT and SNEGSKA (reference sequence).

This clonotype came up a few times. Being one base from a much bigger clone, this may be a read error. This sequence joins TRBV24-1 and TRBJ1-5; 9 bases line up with TRBD1. The CDR3 covers 12 residues. Germline V gene sequence: CDR1 KGHDR, CDR2 SFDVKD. CDR3 nucleotides: TGTGCCATCAGTGGGACAGGGAAGCCCCAGCATTTT. Translating it yields CAISGTGKPQHF.

This clonotype was detected only a few times. This rearrangement joins TRBV7-9 to TRBJ2-3; TRBD2 is a possible D gene (5 bases). The CDR3 covers 19 residues. The V gene's germline CDR1 is SEHNR and CDR2 FQNEAQ (reference sequence). With 0 bases removed from V and 1 base from J, the gap between germline ends came to 20 bases. In nucleotides, the CDR3 is TGTGCCAGCAGCTTAGCTATCAGCACAGACCCACTAGGCACAGATACGCAGTATTTT. This translates into CASSLAISTDPLGTDTQYF. The whole variable domain, filled in from reference TRBV7-9 and TRBJ2-3, reads DTGVSQNPRHKITKRGQNVTFRCDPISEHNRLYWYRQTLGQGPEFLTYFQNEAQLEKSRLLSDRFSAERPKGSFSTLEIQRTEQGDSAMYLCASSLAISTDPLGTDTQYFGPGTRLTVL.

This clonotype was recorded many times. J is TRBJ2-7 and V is TRBV28; possibly TRBD1 or TRBD2 for D (6 bases each). The germline V and J ends were trimmed by 3 bases and 5 bases, with 11 bases remaining between them. The CDR3 spans 13 residues. Germline V CDR1 and CDR2: MDHEN, SYDVKM. The CDR3 region has the DNA TGTGCCAGCAGTTTGATCCGGGGGCACGAGCAGTACTTC. Translation gives CASSLIRGHEQYF.

This clonotype was detected ten times or more. CDR3 residues: CSASTGTAYNEQFF. The CDR3, as DNA: TGCAGTGCTAGTACCGGGACAGCCTACAATGAGCAGTTCTTC. This chain uses TRBV20-1 with TRBJ2-1; 7 nucleotides agree with TRBD1. This CDR3 contains 14 residues. Germline CDR1 reads DFQATT; CDR2 reads SNEGSKA (reference sequence). V gave up 3 bases and J gave up 2 bases; unmatched junction bases: 4.

J is TRBJ1-5 and V is TRBV3-1; D uncertain. CDR3 size: 14 residues. Germline assignment: CDR1 LGHDT and CDR2 YNNKEL (reference sequence). V was cut by 1 base and J by 2 bases, with 6 bases left in between. CDR3 amino acids: CASSQAHRNQPQHF. The CDR3 nucleotides read TGTGCCAGCAGCCAAGCACACCGCAATCAGCCCCAGCATTTT. The full variable domain, with the rest looked up from reference TRBV3-1 and TRBJ1-5, is DTAVSQTPKYLVTQMGNDKSIKCEQNLGHDTMYWYKQDSKKFLKIMFSYNNKELIINETVPNRFSPKSPDKAHLNLHINSLELGDSAVYFCASSQAHRNQPQHFGDGTRLSIL.

This clonotype was recorded many times. The rearrangement links TRBV11-2 to TRBJ2-4; 8 nucleotides align to TRBD1. Germline V gene data show CDR1 as SGHAT and CDR2 as FQNNGV. The trim removed 3 bases at V and 8 bases at J, leaving 3 bases unmatched. The CDR3 runs 13 residues. In nucleotides, the CDR3 is TGTGCCAGCAGCTTCGGGACAGGTGACATTCAGTACTTC. This translates into CASSFGTGDIQYF. Full variable domain (outside the CDR3, taken from reference TRBV11-2 and TRBJ2-4): EAGVAQSPRYKIIEKRQSVAFWCNPISGHATLYWYQQILGQGPKLLIQFQNNGVVDDSQLPKDRFSAERLKGVDSTLKIQPAKLEDSAVYLCASSFGTGDIQYFGAGTRLSVL.

This clonotype has a count of ten or more. This rearrangement joins TRBV2 to TRBJ2-3, with D possibly being TRBD1 or TRBD2 (5 bases each). The CDR3 extends over 15 amino acids. V lost 4 bases and J 8 bases, leaving 19 bases between the germline ends. Germline CDR1 is SNHLY and CDR2 is FYNNEI. The CDR3 region is CASSGGGPGWSTQYF. The DNA for the CDR3 is TGTGCCAGCAGTGGGGGCGGGCCAGGATGGAGTACGCAGTATTTT.

The chain recombines TRBV19 with TRBJ2-3, with 7 bases lining up with TRBD2. The V segment lost 3 bases and the J segment 1 base; nucleotides outside the gene matches: 4. In germline, CDR1 is LNHDA, CDR2 SQIVND (reference sequence). The CDR3 has 15 amino acids. This chain's CDR3 is CASSISGGRTDTQYF. In nucleotides, the CDR3 is TGTGCCAGTAGTATCTCGGGGGGACGCACAGATACGCAGTATTTT.

This clonotype was detected many times. V gene TRBV3-1 combines with J gene TRBJ1-6; no firm D call. The CDR3 totals 15 residues. V was clipped by 1 base and J by 10 bases, with 14 bases between them. Germline V lookup: CDR1 LGHDT, CDR2 YNNKEL (reference sequence). CDR3 sequence (DNA): TGTGCCAGCAGCCAAGCGGCAGTGGAAGGCTCACCCCTCCACTTT. Translating it yields CASSQAAVEGSPLHF.

There are many counts of this clonotype. The chain employs TRBV30 and TRBJ1-1; D remains unclear. V shed 1 base and J shed 0 bases, with 12 bases lying between them. CDR1 and CDR2 (germline): GTSNPN, SVGIG (reference sequence). This CDR3 comprises 15 residues. The CDR3 spells CAWSEGGFMNTEAFF. The DNA for the CDR3 is TGTGCCTGGAGTGAAGGCGGGTTCATGAACACTGAAGCTTTCTTT.

This clonotype was seen a few times. A much larger clone differs by one base, so this may be a read error. In this CDR3 the conserved last residue, phenylalanine or tryptophan, is missing, so a read error is likely. The chain carries TRBV6-1 and TRBJ2-3, with D possibly matching TRBD2 (6 bases). V shed 6 bases and J shed 2 bases, with 12 bases lying between them. The CDR3 covers 14 residues. Germline CDR1 is MNHNS and CDR2 is SASEGT. For the CDR3, the DNA is TGTGCCAGCAGAGAAAGGGACTTCACAGATACGCAGTATCTT. Encoded protein: CASRERDFTDTQYL.

This clonotype was counted at least ten times. The rearrangement joins TRBV28 to TRBJ2-3, with 7 bases aligning to TRBD1. V dropped 5 bases and J dropped 4; count of bases not matched to a gene: 15. CDR3 size: 17 residues. CDR1 MDHEN and CDR2 SYDVKM come from the germline V gene. CDR3 nucleotide sequence: TGTGCCAGCAGTCCCCCGACAGGGAGCGTTGTTCCAGATACGCAGTATTTT. It yields the protein CASSPPTGSVVPDTQYF.

The table lists this clonotype with many counts. This chain connects TRBV20-1 to TRBJ2-3, with D unresolved. The CDR3 contains 12 residues. Germline values: CDR1 DFQATT, CDR2 SNEGSKA (reference sequence). CDR3 sequence reads: CSARSSTDTQYF. The CDR3 DNA is TGCAGCGCAAGAAGTAGCACAGATACGCAGTATTTT.

This clonotype was detected many times. This sequence joins TRBV2 and TRBJ2-4; possible D gene TRBD1, 6 bases. V lost 2 bases and J 6 bases, leaving 11 bases between the germline ends. Germline V gene data show CDR1 as SNHLY and CDR2 as FYNNEI. This CDR3 region has 14 residues. The CDR3 sequence: CASSELQGINIQYF. The CDR3 bases are TGTGCCAGCAGTGAACTACAGGGAATAAACATTCAGTACTTC.